These T cell receptor beta chains were read from a single sample in a study of shared clonotypes between healthy human individuals. Sequencing was performed with immunoSEQ multiplex PCR; in TCRdb, only in-frame clones are kept and a portion is missing. The sample consists of about 2.4 million clones, 80% to 95% of them appearing once. The sequencing input was naive CD4+ T cells from PBMCs. The receptor source for this set is a man aged 18 to 30 in good health. Some clones in this sample may be carry-over from other donors' samples. CDR3s leave out the opening cysteine and the closing phenylalanine or tryptophan.

v_gene	len	j_gene	CDR3aa
TRBV18	11	TRBJ1-1	ASSQRGDTEAF
TRBV25-1	13	TRBJ2-1	ASRRKTSGYNEQF
TRBV28	13	TRBJ2-2	ASTPFREGSGELF
TRBV4-2	14	TRBJ2-1	ASSPGGPGASNEQF
TRBV9	13	TRBJ2-2	ASSPGLADTGELF
TRBV29-1	9	TRBJ2-1	SVLGHREQF
TRBV30	15	TRBJ1-2	AWMRGDRDRGLRGYT
TRBV11-2	13	TRBJ2-3	ASSSEIIGTDTQY
TRBV6-1	10	TRBJ1-2	ASNIIQDGYT
TRBV2	11	TRBJ2-1	ASRSNQGTEQF
TRBV5-4	11	TRBJ2-2	ASSRDITGELF
TRBV7-2	12	TRBJ2-5	ASSSGGARETQY
TRBV28	11	TRBJ1-1	ASSFSELRGSG
TRBV2	10	TRBJ2-7	ASGPRGHEQY
TRBV7-4	17	TRBJ2-5	ASSLGRPPGQGDQETQY
TRBV7-3	12	TRBJ2-5	ASSLLGQAETQY
TRBV27	12	TRBJ2-3	ASSLDRLGHTQY
TRBV18	11	TRBJ2-7	ASSLEQPGEQY
TRBV2	12	TRBJ2-5	ASSEASGKETQY
TRBV6-6	12	TRBJ2-2	ASGGTANTGELF
TRBV7-6	12	TRBJ2-2	ASSLGRITGELF
TRBV5-1	15	TRBJ2-3	ASSLAVAGGGTDTQY
TRBV10-1	12	TRBJ2-7	ASSEGRGGYEQY
TRBV6-1	11	TRBJ1-1	ACAVGGTTEAF
TRBV9	12	TRBJ2-2	ASSARTRSGELF
TRBV2	12	TRBJ2-3	ASSAAVGKDTQY
TRBV6-1	12	TRBJ2-7	ASSEAAGLYEQY
TRBV9	13	TRBJ1-4	ASSPTGLLNEKLF
TRBV18	19	TRBJ2-3	ASSPVRGLAGRGTSTDTQY
TRBV7-2	14	TRBJ2-5	ASSLVGWADQETQY
TRBV5-5	10	TRBJ2-5	ASSDPGETQY